This T cell receptor beta chain comes out of a study of cytomegalovirus exposure and HLA in healthy donors. Study-wide context: In a previous analysis, some 110 million unique TCR beta sequences were found from 150 million to 200 million T cells.

60 Vbeta and 13 Jbeta primers were used in PCR. Clones were sequenced by immunoSEQ multiplex PCR, and TCRdb holds only the in-frame ones, with some missing. Of approximately 100,000 clones detected, about four fifths appear once; the ten largest clones hold roughly 6.5%. Study-wide points: In a later analysis, HLA-associated beta chains showed higher expansion and lower generation probabilities than comparable chains. Among the CMV-associated chains, three were confirmed in vitro as specific for CMV antigens.

Trimming stripped 0 bases from V and 0 bases from J, with 4 bases between. The germline V gene has CDR1 SGDLS and CDR2 YYNGEE. This CDR3 is 14 amino acids long. About this clone itself: The antigen remains unidentified.

This clonotype originated in a woman aged 45 to 65 in good health and CMV-seropositive. The rearrangement uses TRBV9 and TRBJ1-3; D unresolved. Sequenced input: PBMCs. The CDR3 here is CASSVVDSGNTIYF. The CDR3, as DNA: TGTGCCAGCAGCGTAGTAGACTCTGGAAACACCATATATTTT.